The 2 T cell receptor beta chains in this list originate from one sample, sequenced in a study of identical twins. TCRdb called the 5' RACE reads again in MiXCR, with one record for every CDR3 protein. Here the sample spans 1.5 million to 2 million distinct CDR3 sequences, about 30% being singletons. Sample: cord blood. Receptors originate from a newborn girl in good health.

This sequence joins TRBV6-6 and TRBJ1-4, with 9 bases identical to TRBD1. CDR1 and CDR2 from the germline V gene are MNHNY and SVGAGI (reference sequence). The CDR3 runs 14 residues. The junction had 10 bases not matched to a gene; V was cut back by 10 bases and J by 7 bases. CDR3 nucleotide sequence: TGTGCCACCCTCACAGGGGGCGGTGGTGAAAAACTGTTTTTT. Translated, it gives CATLTGGGGEKLFF.

This clonotype has just a few counts. The CDR3 protein is CASSRTGDLNEKLFF. In nucleotides, the CDR3 is TGTGCCAGCAGCCGAACCGGCGACCTTAATGAAAAACTGTTTTTT. The chain is built from TRBV11-2 and TRBJ1-4; the D is unclear. V lost 5 bases to trimming and J lost 4 bases, with 14 bases between them. The CDR3 loop spans 15 amino acids. Germline V gene lookup returns CDR1 SGHAT and CDR2 FQNNGV.